Below, 5 T cell receptor beta chains from the same sample are listed, as sequenced in a study of response to subunit inactivated influenza vaccine. One entry per CDR3 protein results from TCRdb running MiXCR on the RT-PCR reads. The table has approximately 530,000 distinct CDR3 sequences, 10% to 15% seen once. The material was PBMCs from blood, obtained 40 to 50 days after vaccination. All receptors come from a man between 45 and 60 years old who received an inactivated influenza vaccine.

The gene calls are TRBV20-1 and TRBJ2-1; 7 bases match TRBD2. Germline CDR1 DFQATT, CDR2 SNEGSKA (reference sequence). The CDR3 consists of 16 residues. V trimming: 5 bases; J trimming: 3 bases; junction bases outside the gene matches: 13. CDR3 nucleotides: TGCAGTGCTCCGTTCCGTTACAGCGGGAACTACAATGAGCAGTTCTTC. Residues: CSAPFRYSGNYNEQFF.

The chain recombines TRBV9 with TRBJ2-3, with 8 positions matching TRBD2. Germline CDR1 is SGDLS and CDR2 is YYNGEE. CDR3 length: 16 amino acids. The ends lost 4 bases at V and 0 bases at J; junction bases unmatched: 7. CDR3 nucleotides: TGTGCCAGCAGCTCGCGGGGCGGGAGGAGCACAGATACGCAGTATTTT. Encoded protein: CASSSRGGRSTDTQYF.

The chain is built from TRBV12-3 or TRBV12-4 and TRBJ2-1; tentatively, D is TRBD2 (6 bases). The CDR3 totals 12 residues. V lost 5 bases and J lost 7, with 9 bases in between. The CDR3 is CASSPLANEQFF. The CDR3 DNA follows: TGTGCCAGCAGTCCCCTAGCGAATGAGCAGTTCTTC.

The gene calls are TRBV20-1 and TRBJ2-3; D remains ambiguous. The CDR3 runs to 15 residues. Germline assignment: CDR1 DFQATT and CDR2 SNEGSKA (reference sequence). The V end lost 0 bases, the J end lost 0 bases, and 10 bases lay between the germline ends. The CDR3, as DNA: TGCAGTGCTAGAGATTTCCAGGCTAGCACAGATACGCAGTATTTT. This encodes CSARDFQASTDTQYF.

The chain combines TRBV4-2 with TRBJ2-1, with 7 positions matching TRBD2. This CDR3 has 13 amino acids. After removal of 4 bases from V and 7 bases from J, the junction contained 4 bases not matched to a gene. CDR1 is LGHNA and CDR2 is YNFKEQ in the germline V gene. The CDR3 DNA follows: TGTGCCAGCAGCCGCGGACTAGGAAATGAGCAGTTCTTC. Amino acids: CASSRGLGNEQFF.